These T cell receptor beta chains were read from a single sample in a study of T cell responses to AZD1222 COVID-19 vaccine. Method: immunoSEQ multiplex PCR; TCRdb's copy keeps in-frame clones and lacks some. The data contain under 170,000 clones, 92% of them singletons. The source material was peripheral blood, sampled 28 days after the second AZD1222 dose. These TCRs come from an adult who received the AZD1222 COVID-19 vaccine. Both conserved end residues are part of each CDR3. The D gene is left open where the match is weak. The size field is filled for only some rows; it gives once, few, many or a size class.

j_call v_call d_call clone_size cdr3_nt cdr3_aa
TRBJ2-1 TRBV5-1 . once TGCGCCAGCAGAGAGGGGGGCTACAATGAGCAGTTCTTC CASREGGYNEQFF
TRBJ1-1 TRBV5-1 . . TGCGCCAGCAAAGGACAAGGATTACCTCCTACTGAAGCTTTCTTT CASKGQGLPPTEAFF
TRBJ2-1 TRBV11-3 TRBD2 . TGTGCCAGCAGCGAAGCGGGACTAGCGGTCTTACGCTCCTACAATGAGCAGTTCTTC CASSEAGLAVLRSYNEQFF
TRBJ1-2 TRBV29-1 . few TGCAGCGTTGAAGAGAGTGGCAATACCTTC CSVEESGNTF
TRBJ1-2 TRBV5-4 TRBD1 once TGTGCCAGCAGCCACGGCAGGGGGGATCGCTATGGCTACACCTTC CASSHGRGDRYGYTF
TRBJ1-1 TRBV12-3/TRBV12-4 . . TGTGCCAGCACCCCCGGCGGCACTGAAGCTTTCTTT CASTPGGTEAFF
TRBJ2-5 TRBV25-1 TRBD2 . TGTGCCAGCAGTGAATATATGGCGGCTAGCGGACAAGAGACCCAGTACTTC CASSEYMAASGQETQYF
TRBJ1-2 TRBV5-1 TRBD1 . TGCGCCAGCAGCTTGGGGGGTAGTGGGACAGGAAACTATGGCTACACCTTC CASSLGGSGTGNYGYTF
TRBJ2-2 TRBV5-5 . few TGTGCCAGCAGCTTGGGCCCAGGGCAGTGGGACACCGGGGAGCTGTTTTTT CASSLGPGQWDTGELFF
TRBJ1-4 TRBV5-4 . . TGTGCCAGCAGCCCCCTGGGAGGAAAACTGTTTTTT CASSPLGGKLFF
TRBJ1-6 TRBV7-9 TRBD1 . TGTGCCAGCAGCCGGCGGGACAGGTTTAATTCACCCCTCCACTTT CASSRRDRFNSPLHF
TRBJ1-5 TRBV27 TRBD1 . TGTGCCAGCAGTCGGTTTACAGGGGCCAACAATCAGCCCCAGCATTTT CASSRFTGANNQPQHF